This entry is about one T cell receptor beta chain. This sample is part of a study of blood T cell repertoires in COVID-19. Study overall: From the United States, Italy and Spain came samples of acute and convalescent COVID-19. T cells, B-cell-depleted T cells, or PBMCs supplied cDNA or gDNA.

This CDR3 spans 13 amino acids. Trimming took 6 bases from V and 2 from J; bases not matched to a gene: 0. Looked up from germline, CDR1 is SNHLY and CDR2 is FYNNEI. Per the original methods: Reference gene primer amplification gave estimated nucleated cell counts. This table comes from immunoSEQ multiplex PCR, and its TCRdb copy is limited to in-frame clones, with some not included. V and J calls and clone size are given by that table; D and trimming were obtained from the DNA. The repertoire includes 85,000 to 130,000 clones, roughly 91% of them detected once, and roughly 6% sits in the top ten. The sequenced sample consisted of peripheral blood. The chain has TRBV2 and TRBJ1-5; the match to TRBD1 covers 8 bases. This sequence originates from a human donor in a cohort sampled during active COVID-19. The CDR3 loop reads CASRTGGNQPQHF. CDR3 bases: TGTGCCAGCAGGACAGGGGGCAATCAGCCCCAGCATTTT.